The following is a T cell receptor (beta chain) sequence with its context. Germline CDR1 is MNHNS and CDR2 is SASEGT. The CDR3 length is 15 residues. V shed 2 bases and J 5 bases; nucleotides not matched to a gene: 7. This entry is derived from a study of blood T cells in healthy people across ages. A second PCR, run for about 7 to 11 cycles, used a sample-barcoded 5' primer plus a J-beta primer mix. TCRdb processed the 5' RACE reads anew with MiXCR; each CDR3 protein has one entry. The sample holds 500,000 to 550,000 distinct CDR3 sequences, around 24% seen once. These same records also appear under a second study, on T cells of mothers and their children.

Sequencing was performed on blood. The clonotype was recovered from a boy between 10 and 17 years old in good health. The chain carries TRBV6-1 and TRBJ2-3; 7 nucleotides match TRBD2. This chain's CDR3 is CASSELAGVGDTQYF. CDR3 DNA sequence: TGTGCCAGCAGTGAATTGGCGGGAGTTGGAGATACGCAGTATTTT.